The source of this T cell receptor beta chain is a study of T cells after yellow fever vaccination. Broader study findings: The appearance of a small share of clonotypes in both CD4 and CD8 compartments was observed. When the response was secondary, it was weaker but reached its peak faster, day 5 versus 15. Post-booster reappearance was seen for most primary-vaccination clones (just over 95% CD4, around 88% CD8).

This clonotype was observed at least ten times. What it binds is not known. From germline, CDR1 is SGHRS and CDR2 YFSETQ. CDR3 length: 16 residues. V was trimmed by 7 bases and J by 4 bases, leaving 21 bases between them. A universal primer site and UMIs were added as TCR cDNA was made by 5'RACE template switching. Each CDR3 protein is one row after TCRdb ran MiXCR on the 5' RACE reads. The profile shows 110,000 to 150,000 distinct CDR3 sequences, about 7% of them singletons. This specimen was CD4+ T cells sorted from PBMCs, taken 10 days after the yellow fever booster vaccination. This receptor was obtained from a man younger than 40 who received the YFV17D yellow fever vaccine. The V call is TRBV5-1, the J call TRBJ2-1; possibly TRBD2 for D (7 bases). The CDR3 region has the DNA TGCGCCAGCGCCTCTGGGGCGGGGGCCCTATACAATGAGCAGTTCTTC. Translated, it gives CASASGAGALYNEQFF.